A single sample is the source of the 8 T cell receptor beta chains below, sequenced in a study of blood T cell repertoires in COVID-19. The assay was immunoSEQ multiplex PCR, and TCRdb's table has in-frame clones only and misses some. Of roughly 70,000 clones listed, roughly 77% were seen once; the top ten hold roughly 9.7%. Sequencing was performed on peripheral blood. The receptors stem from a human donor in a cohort sampled during active COVID-19.

This clone appeared once. The chain combines TRBV5-1 with TRBJ2-1, with 9 nucleotides matching TRBD1. This CDR3 has 15 residues. Germline assignment: CDR1 SGHRS and CDR2 YFSETQ. The V segment lost 5 bases and the J segment 6 bases; nucleotides outside the gene matches: 9. CDR3 DNA sequence: TGCGCCAGCAGTATTACGGCGGGACAGGGCAATGAGCAGTTCTTC. It codes for CASSITAGQGNEQFF.

This sequence joins TRBV27 and TRBJ2-7, with TRBD2 as a possible D gene (6 bases). The CDR3 sequence is 15 residues long. Trimming pared 8 bases from V and 0 bases from J, leaving 17 bases between. Germline loops: CDR1 MNHEY, CDR2 SMNVEV (reference sequence). This chain's CDR3 is CASGAGQANSYEQYF. The CDR3 nucleotides are TGTGCCAGCGGGGCGGGGCAGGCGAACTCCTACGAGCAGTACTTC.

CDR3 nucleotide sequence: TGTGCCAGCAGTTTAAGAGGGTGGTCTTACTACAATGAGCAGTTCTTC. Its protein product is CASSLRGWSYYNEQFF. The chain has TRBV28 and TRBJ2-1; possible D gene TRBD2, 5 bases. The CDR3 contains 16 residues. Germline values: CDR1 MDHEN, CDR2 SYDVKM. V lost 2 bases, J lost 3 bases, and 14 bases lay in between. Drawing the rest from reference TRBV28 and TRBJ2-1, the complete variable domain is DVKVTQSSRYLVKRTGEKVFLECVQDMDHENMFWYRQDPGLGLRLIYFSYDVKMKEKGDIPEGYSVSREKKERFSLILESASTNQTSMYLCASSLRGWSYYNEQFFGPGTRLTVL.

This clone was recorded once. This sequence joins TRBV15 and TRBJ2-3; 11 bases are shared with TRBD2. Unmatched junction bases numbered 8, after V lost 0 bases and J lost 6 bases. The CDR3 loop spans 17 amino acids. Germline CDR1 reads LNHNV; CDR2 reads YYDKDF (reference sequence). In DNA, the CDR3 is TGTGCCACCAGCAGAGAGGGGGGACTAGCGGCCTGGGATACGCAGTATTTT. Translating gives CATSREGGLAAWDTQYF. Using reference TRBV15 and TRBJ2-3 for the parts outside the CDR3, the full variable domain is DAMVIQNPRYQVTQFGKPVTLSCSQTLNHNVMYWYQQKSSQAPKLLFHYYDKDFNNEADTPDNFQSRRPNTSFCFLDIRSPGLGDTAMYLCATSREGGLAAWDTQYFGPGTRLTVL.

The rearrangement links TRBV10-3 to TRBJ2-1, with no clear D. Trimming removed 3 bases from V and 4 bases from J, with 4 bases in between. CDR3 length: 12 amino acids. Germline lookup yields CDR1 ENHRY and CDR2 SYGVKD. CDR3 sequence: CAISERYNEQFF. The DNA of the CDR3 is TGTGCCATCAGTGAACGGTACAATGAGCAGTTCTTC.

The rearrangement joins TRBV5-6 to TRBJ1-6; TRBD1 aligns across 9 bases. V lost 0 bases and J lost 5; bases outside the gene matches: 3. In germline, CDR1 is SGHDT, CDR2 YYEEEE. The CDR3 runs to 16 residues. CDR3 bases: TGTGCCAGCAGCTTGGCGGGGACAGGGAATAATTCACCCCTCCACTTT. Residues: CASSLAGTGNNSPLHF.

The rearrangement links TRBV10-1 to TRBJ2-7; 7 bases are shared with TRBD2. Germline V gives CDR1 WNHNN, CDR2 SYGVQD (reference sequence). This CDR3 is built from 16 residues. V shed 0 bases and J 5 bases; nucleotides not matched to a gene: 10. CDR3 DNA: TGCGCCAGCAGTGAGTCCCCAGGGACTACCAGGGACGAGCAGTACTTC. It is translated as CASSESPGTTRDEQYF.

This clone was observed a handful of times. The chain carries TRBV5-1 and TRBJ2-7; the match to TRBD1 covers 7 bases. The CDR3 sequence is 13 residues long. The germline V gene encodes CDR1 SGHRS and CDR2 YFSETQ. The trim removed 5 bases at V and 4 bases at J, leaving 6 bases unmatched. The CDR3 DNA reads TGCGCCAGCAGTCCCGGGACAGAGTACGAGCAGTACTTC. Amino acid sequence: CASSPGTEYEQYF.